This TCR beta chain originates from a study of human CD4 T cells and Enterobacteriaceae. The V end was cut by 7 bases, the J end by 8 bases, with 8 bases between. Per germline, CDR1 SNHLY and CDR2 FYNNEI. This CDR3 is built from 11 residues. Ex vivo total memory CD4+ samples were deeply sequenced, detecting one cell in 200,000. Clones were sequenced by immunoSEQ multiplex PCR, and TCRdb holds only the in-frame ones, with some missing. This sample yields under 35,000 clones, of which approximately 84% are seen a single time; over 1.5% belongs to the top ten. All CD4+ cells other than CD45RA+CCR7+CD95- naive cells were sorted as memory, over 95% pure. Healthy donors' blood was sourced from blood donation centers in Switzerland. Sorting first excluded CD8+, CD14+, CD16+, CD56+, CD19+ and CD25-bright cells.

The chain is built from TRBV2 and TRBJ2-2; D gene ambiguous. Specimen: memory CD4+ T cells from blood. This TCR was sampled from a human donor in good health. The CDR3: CASTTEGELFF. As DNA, the CDR3 is TGTGCCAGCACCACGGAAGGGGAGCTGTTTTTT.